The T cell receptor beta chain described here comes from a study of vaccination effects on CD4 cells after COVID-19. This CDR3 region has 16 residues. Germline CDR1 reads SNHLY; CDR2 reads FYNNEI. V shed 2 bases and J 1 base; nucleotides not matched to a gene: 7. Using viral peptide pools, the ViraFEST assay grew out antigen-specific CD4+ T cells prior to sequencing. Subsequent to a culture period of under 11 days, CD4+ T cells were isolated. This person's SARS-CoV-2 infection, confirmed by PCR, occurred between March and December 2020. Of the BNT162b2 and mRNA-1273 vaccines, participants received two doses of one or the other. Sequencing used immunoSEQ multiplex PCR; TCRdb keeps in-frame clones, though not all of them. The table shows about 18,000 clones, with over 60% occurring only once. Turning to this clone: Its antigen is as yet unknown.

This sample comprised CD4+ T cells from PBMCs cultured with SARS-CoV-2 spike peptides, obtained after COVID-19 vaccination. The chain joins TRBV2 to TRBJ1-1; 7 nucleotides line up with TRBD1. The receptor's source is a human donor who had a prior SARS-CoV-2 infection. In DNA, the CDR3 is TGTGCCAGCAGTGAACTCAGGGGGGCACAGAACACTGAAGCTTTCTTT. Translating gives CASSELRGAQNTEAFF. Full variable domain (rest looked up from reference TRBV2 and TRBJ1-1): EPEVTQTPSHQVTQMGQEVILRCVPISNHLYFYWYRQILGQKVEFLVSFYNNEISEKSEIFDDQFSVERPDGSNFTLKIRSTKLEDSAMYFCASSELRGAQNTEAFFGQGTRLTVV.